This is a list of T cell receptor beta chains from one sample in a study of response to subunit inactivated influenza vaccine. One entry per CDR3 protein results from TCRdb running MiXCR on the RT-PCR reads. The table has over 150,000 distinct CDR3 sequences, approximately 11% seen once; the top ten hold around an eighth. The source was non-naive T cells sorted from PBMCs, collected roughly 6 weeks after vaccination. Receptors were obtained from a man aged 45-65 years who received an inactivated influenza vaccine. Both conserved end residues are part of each CDR3. The D gene is left open where the match is weak. A clone size is listed for some rows: how often the clone was seen (once, few, many), or a class if it is expanded.

D	J	size	length	V	DNA	CDR3
-	TRBJ2-1	few	15	TRBV6-2/TRBV6-3	TGTGCCAGCAGGAATAGGGGTGGGTCCTACAATGAGCAGTTCTTC	CASRNRGGSYNEQFF
-	TRBJ1-2	few	15	TRBV7-2	TGTGCCAGCAGCTTAGTTGGGGCCGGGGACTATGGCTACACCTTC	CASSLVGAGDYGYTF
-	TRBJ2-1	few	15	TRBV2	TGTGCCACCAAGGGGGCTAGCGGCGCCTACAATGAGCAGTTCTTC	CATKGASGAYNEQFF
TRBD1	TRBJ1-2	-	15	TRBV7-9	TGTGCCAGCAGCTTAGGGGACAGTTACCTCTATGGCTACACCTTC	CASSLGDSYLYGYTF
-	TRBJ2-3	-	14	TRBV24-1	TGTACCACCAGTGACCGACTAGTGGAAGATACGCAGTATTTT	CTTSDRLVEDTQYF
-	TRBJ1-2	few	13	TRBV15	TGTGCCACCAGCAGAGATAGTCTATTCGGCTACACCTTC	CATSRDSLFGYTF
-	TRBJ2-7	many	14	TRBV20-1	TGCAGTGCTAGAGTGGCAGGGGTCTCCTACGAGCAGTACTTC	CSARVAGVSYEQYF
-	TRBJ2-7	few	14	TRBV19	TGTGCCAGTAGTGCCTCCGGGGGTGGTGGCGAGCAGTACTTC	CASSASGGGGEQYF
-	TRBJ1-5	many	14	TRBV12-3/TRBV12-4	TGTGCCAGCAGTTTATCTGAGAGCAATCAGCCCCAGCATTTT	CASSLSESNQPQHF
-	TRBJ2-7	-	13	TRBV5-1	TGCGCCAGCAGCTTGGGGGGGTTTCGGGAGCAGTACTTC	CASSLGGFREQYF
TRBD1	TRBJ1-1	few	13	TRBV29-1	TGCAGCGTGGCCGGGACAGCGAACACTGAAGCTTTCTTT	CSVAGTANTEAFF
-	TRBJ2-2	-	14	TRBV15	TGTGCCACCAGCAAGGGTCTGGACACCGGGGAGCTGTTTTTT	CATSKGLDTGELFF
-	TRBJ2-5	few	14	TRBV5-6	TGTGCCACCAACCTGGGAGGCGGACAAGAGACCCAGTACTTC	CATNLGGGQETQYF
TRBD2	TRBJ2-1	many	15	TRBV5-1	TGCGCCAGCAAGGGGCAGGGAGGGGCCTACAATGAGCAGTTCTTC	CASKGQGGAYNEQFF
-	TRBJ2-1	many	14	TRBV6-5	TGTGCCAGCAGTTACCCACTAGAAAGCAATGAGCAGTTCTTC	CASSYPLESNEQFF
-	TRBJ1-5	few	15	TRBV6-5	TGTGCCAGCAGTTACGGGTGGTCCAACAATCAGCCCCAGCATTTT	CASSYGWSNNQPQHF
-	TRBJ2-7	-	15	TRBV4-3	TGCGCCAGCAGCCAAGGAACAGGGTCAGGGTACGAGCAGTACTTC	CASSQGTGSGYEQYF
-	TRBJ1-2	many	14	TRBV7-9	TGTGCCAGCAGCTTAGCTGGGGCTGGCTATGGCTACACCTTC	CASSLAGAGYGYTF
-	TRBJ1-1	-	12	TRBV3-1	TGTGCCAGCAGCCTATCTACTCTTGAAGCTTTCTTT	CASSLSTLEAFF
TRBD1	TRBJ1-1	-	13	TRBV6-5	TGTGCCAGCAGTTACGAGGCAGGGGGAAAGGCTTTCTTT	CASSYEAGGKAFF
-	TRBJ2-5	-	14	TRBV9	TGTGCCAGCAGCCGAAGTGTAGGGCAAGAGACCCAGTACTTC	CASSRSVGQETQYF
-	TRBJ1-5	few	13	TRBV10-2	TGCGCCAGCAGTGAACAGGGCGATCAGCCCCAGCATTTT	CASSEQGDQPQHF
-	TRBJ2-5	-	15	TRBV20-1	TGCAGTGCTAAAGACTGGCGGGGAGACCAAGAGACCCAGTACTTC	CSAKDWRGDQETQYF
TRBD1	TRBJ2-7	many	15	TRBV28	TGTGCCAGCAGTTCTCACGGGACAGGGGAGCACGAGCAGTACTTC	CASSSHGTGEHEQYF
-	TRBJ1-2	many	13	TRBV6-2/TRBV6-3	TGTGCCAGCAGTTTAAACAGGAACTATGGCTACACCTTC	CASSLNRNYGYTF
-	TRBJ2-1	few	17	TRBV6-2/TRBV6-3	TGTGCCAGCAGGAAGGGGGTAGTGGGCCACTCCATCAATGAGCAGTTCTTC	CASRKGVVGHSINEQFF
TRBD1	TRBJ2-7	few	15	TRBV28	TGTGCCAGCAGATCCCCTGGACAGGGGGCGGCCGAGCAGTACTTC	CASRSPGQGAAEQYF
-	TRBJ2-5	-	15	TRBV20-1	TGCAGTGCTAATTCCTTGGCCGGTACGTCGGAGACCCAGTACTTC	CSANSLAGTSETQYF
-	TRBJ2-1	few	15	TRBV28	TGTGCCAGCAGTTTATCGATGGGGTCCTACAATGAGCAGTTCTTC	CASSLSMGSYNEQFF
TRBD2	TRBJ2-1	-	12	TRBV12-3/TRBV12-4	TGTGCCAGCAGGGGGACTAGTCACGAGCAGTTCTTC	CASRGTSHEQFF
-	TRBJ1-2	-	13	TRBV30	TGTGCCTGGAGTATTACGGGCACCTATGGCTACACCTTC	CAWSITGTYGYTF
-	TRBJ1-2	-	13	TRBV24-1	TGTGCCACCAGTCTGGCACGTAACTATGGCTACACCTTC	CATSLARNYGYTF
TRBD1	TRBJ1-6	few	16	TRBV7-9	TGTGCCAGCAGCTTAGCTGGTGTGACAGGGGGTTCACCCCTCCACTTT	CASSLAGVTGGSPLHF
-	TRBJ2-4	few	21	TRBV2	TGTGCCAGCAGTGAAGCGTATAGCTCCGCTCCCCGTAGGGGAGGTGGAAACATTCAGTACTTC	CASSEAYSSAPRRGGGNIQYF
-	TRBJ2-5	medium-sized	12	TRBV10-3	TGTGCCATCAGCACTAGTGAGGAGACCCAGTACTTC	CAISTSEETQYF
TRBD2	TRBJ2-3	few	18	TRBV20-1	TGCAGTGCTAGCCCAATATCTAGCGGGAGAGAGCTCACAGATACGCAGTATTTT	CSASPISSGRELTDTQYF
-	TRBJ1-5	-	15	TRBV6-2/TRBV6-3	TGTGCCAGCAGAGAGAGGGGAAGAGTCAATCAGCCCCAGCATTTT	CASRERGRVNQPQHF
-	TRBJ1-3	few	13	TRBV28	TGTGCCAGCAGTTTAGGGGGTGGAAACACCATATATTTT	CASSLGGGNTIYF
-	TRBJ2-7	many	15	TRBV12-3/TRBV12-4	TGTGCCAGCAGTTTCAGGGCGGGGGCCGCCTACGAGCAGTACTTC	CASSFRAGAAYEQYF
-	TRBJ2-5	-	14	TRBV29-1	TGCAGCGTTGATTTACAAGGGGATGGGGAGACCCAGTACTTC	CSVDLQGDGETQYF